These 7 T cell receptor beta chains were sequenced from one sample in a study of cytomegalovirus exposure and HLA in healthy donors. The PCR contained 60 Vbeta and 13 Jbeta primers. The table came from immunoSEQ multiplex PCR; TCRdb's copy has only in-frame clones and leaves some out. The table shows about 200,000 clones, with around 82% occurring only once. Sequencing was performed on PBMCs. These TCRs come from a woman aged 25 to 39 in good health and CMV-seronegative.

This clone has just one count. The chain couples TRBV7-9 to TRBJ1-2, with D perhaps matching TRBD1 (6 bases). Germline-derived CDR1 and CDR2 are SEHNR and FQNEAQ (reference sequence). Trimming took off 4 bases at V and 7 bases at J, with 13 bases between the two ends. There are 13 residues in the CDR3. The CDR3 sequence: CASSSTGIGGYTF. The CDR3, as DNA: TGTGCCAGCAGCTCCACAGGGATCGGTGGCTACACCTTC.

About this clone itself: The junction and the germline gene differ at one end; a read error may be behind it. This chain uses TRBV5-1 with TRBJ2-2, with 9 bases aligning to TRBD1. The CDR3 is 17 residues long. From germline, CDR1 is SGHRS and CDR2 YFSETQ. CDR3 coding DNA: TGCGCCAGCAGGTTGGGACAGGGTGGATTCAGCACCGGGGAGCTGTTTTTT. It specifies CASRLGQGGFSTGELFF. The entire variable domain, with the rest obtained from reference TRBV5-1 and TRBJ2-2, is as follows: KAGVTQTPRYLIKTRGQQVTLSCSPISGHRSVSWYQQTPGQGLQFLFEYFSETQRNKGNFPGRFSGRQFSNSRSEMNVSTLELGDSALYLCASRLGQGGFSTGELFFGEGSRLTVL.

The chain links TRBV6-5 to TRBJ2-7, with 7 bases lining up with TRBD1. This CDR3 comprises 15 residues. CDR1 is MNHEY, CDR2 SVGAGI, per germline. The trim removed 4 bases at V and 9 bases at J, leaving 15 bases unmatched. CDR3 in amino acids: CASSLSGQRGSGQYF. The CDR3, as DNA: TGTGCCAGCAGTTTGTCGGGACAGAGGGGAAGCGGGCAGTACTTC.

Turning to this clone: The junction does not match germline at one end; this may be a read error. The V gene is TRBV19, the J gene TRBJ1-5; D may be TRBD1 (5 bases). This CDR3 spans 15 amino acids. CDR1 and CDR2 (germline): LNHDA, SQIVND (reference sequence). CDR3 sequence: CASSPRDPQNRPQHF. The CDR3 region has the DNA TGTGCCAGTAGTCCCAGGGATCCCCAAAATCGGCCCCAGCATTTT.

The chain carries TRBV28 and TRBJ2-7; 10 nucleotides agree with TRBD2. The CDR3 is 15 residues long. The trim removed 7 bases at V and 6 bases at J, leaving 12 bases unmatched. Germline assignment: CDR1 MDHEN and CDR2 SYDVKM. CDR3 amino acids: CASTSLMLAGVEQYF. CDR3 sequence (DNA): TGTGCCAGCACCTCCCTGATGCTAGCGGGAGTCGAGCAGTACTTC.

The genes are TRBV5-4 and TRBJ2-2, with TRBD2 as a possible D gene (6 bases). V gave up 1 base and J gave up 3 bases, with 7 bases separating them. Germline V CDR1 and CDR2: SGHNT, YYREEE (reference sequence). The CDR3 has 14 amino acids. CDR3 DNA sequence: TGTGCCAGCAGCTTGAGGGACTACACCGGGGAGCTGTTTTTT. The encoded protein is CASSLRDYTGELFF.

The V call is TRBV11-3, the J call TRBJ2-5; TRBD1 aligns across 7 bases. Germline lookup yields CDR1 SGHNT and CDR2 YENEEA. The CDR3 consists of 13 residues. The junction had 5 bases not matched to a gene; V was cut back by 5 bases and J by 5 bases. The CDR3 spells CASSLARGETQYF. As DNA, the CDR3 is TGTGCCAGCAGCCTCGCCAGGGGGGAGACCCAGTACTTC.